The rows below give T cell receptor beta chains drawn from one sample of a study of T cell changes during pregnancy in multiple sclerosis. The table came from immunoSEQ multiplex PCR; TCRdb's copy has only in-frame clones and leaves some out. Here the sample spans under 75,000 clones, approximately 90% being singletons. Sequencing was performed on peripheral blood, taken in the third trimester of pregnancy. The receptors shown here come from a female donor in good health, enrolled as a control in a pregnancy study. Each CDR3 is given with its conserved first and last residue. The D gene is left open where the match is weak. Rows give clone size only sometimes, using once, few, many, or a class for an expanded clone.

D gene,clone size,V gene,J gene,CDR3 protein,CDR3 DNA
NA,NA,TRBV27,TRBJ2-1,CASTMVGGEQFF,TGTGCCAGCACCATGGTCGGAGGTGAGCAGTTCTTC
TRBD2,NA,TRBV4-3,TRBJ2-1,CASSQDTGGFYNEQFF,TGCGCCAGCAGCCAAGATACGGGGGGGTTCTACAATGAGCAGTTCTTC
NA,NA,TRBV4-3,TRBJ2-7,CASSQVGVRGISEQYF,TGCGCCAGCAGCCAAGTAGGGGTGAGGGGGATCTCCGAGCAGTACTTC
NA,NA,TRBV7-2,TRBJ1-2,CASPPTGVDGYTF,TGTGCCAGCCCCCCGACGGGGGTAGATGGCTACACCTTC
TRBD2,NA,TRBV27,TRBJ2-7,CASTPLADSYEQYF,TGTGCCAGCACCCCTCTAGCGGACTCCTACGAGCAGTACTTC
NA,NA,TRBV7-2,TRBJ1-5,CASSLDYSNQPQHF,TGTGCCAGCAGCTTAGATTATAGCAATCAGCCCCAGCATTTT
NA,NA,TRBV19,TRBJ1-5,CASSASLGGGSQPQHF,TGTGCCAGTAGTGCTTCTCTGGGGGGTGGGAGTCAGCCCCAGCATTTT
TRBD1,NA,TRBV7-3,TRBJ2-5,CASSSTGMETQYF,TGTGCCAGCAGCTCGACAGGGATGGAGACCCAGTACTTC
NA,NA,TRBV30,TRBJ2-7,CAWSPYGARFSYEQYF,TGTGCCTGGAGCCCCTACGGAGCTCGTTTTTCCTACGAGCAGTACTTC
TRBD1,NA,TRBV11-3,TRBJ1-4,CASSLPTTGEKLFF,TGTGCCAGCAGCTTACCGACGACAGGGGAAAAACTGTTTTTT
NA,NA,TRBV7-3,TRBJ2-1,CASAVGAYNEQFF,TGTGCCAGTGCAGTGGGCGCGTACAATGAGCAGTTCTTC
TRBD2,NA,TRBV7-8,TRBJ2-3,CASSLEASGGFTDTQYF,TGTGCCAGCAGCTTAGAGGCTAGCGGGGGGTTCACAGATACGCAGTATTTT
TRBD1,NA,TRBV6-5,TRBJ2-3,CASRNRDRATQYF,TGTGCCAGCAGGAATCGGGACAGGGCAACGCAGTATTTT
TRBD1,NA,TRBV9,TRBJ1-1,CASSVEGQGATEAFF,TGTGCCAGCAGCGTAGAAGGACAGGGGGCGACTGAAGCTTTCTTT
NA,NA,TRBV6-5,TRBJ2-3,CASMGVGTDTQYF,TGTGCCAGCATGGGAGTTGGGACAGATACGCAGTATTTT
TRBD1,once,TRBV11-3,TRBJ1-2,CASSRNTGEAGYTF,TGTGCCAGCAGCCGTAACACAGGGGAGGCTGGCTACACCTTC
TRBD2,NA,TRBV7-9,TRBJ2-7,CASSSMPTSHSSYEQYF,TGTGCCAGCAGCTCTATGCCGACTAGCCACAGCTCCTACGAGCAGTACTTC
TRBD2,NA,TRBV29-1,TRBJ2-5,CSGTSGQETQYF,TGCAGCGGGACTAGCGGACAAGAGACCCAGTACTTC
NA,NA,TRBV7-9,TRBJ2-5,CASSFNGRETQYF,TGTGCCAGCAGCTTCAATGGGCGAGAGACCCAGTACTTC
TRBD2,NA,TRBV5-1,TRBJ2-7,CASSPGLAGAYEQYF,TGCGCCAGCAGCCCCGGACTAGCGGGAGCCTACGAGCAGTACTTC
NA,NA,TRBV28,TRBJ1-5,CASRYSNQPQHF,TGTGCCAGCAGGTATAGCAATCAGCCCCAGCATTTT
NA,once,TRBV5-1,TRBJ1-6,CASSLLDRVYNSPLHF,TGCGCCAGCAGCTTGCTGGACAGAGTCTATAATTCACCCCTCCACTTT
NA,few,TRBV2,TRBJ1-2,CASSADGKGYTF,TGTGCCAGCAGTGCCGACGGGAAGGGCTACACCTTC
NA,NA,TRBV18,TRBJ2-5,CASSPSTETQYF,TGTGCCAGCTCACCTAGCACAGAGACCCAGTACTTC
NA,NA,TRBV6-5,TRBJ1-2,CASSYGGYGYTF,TGTGCCAGCAGTTACGGAGGCTATGGCTACACCTTC
TRBD2,NA,TRBV2,TRBJ2-7,CASRGTNFYEQYF,TGTGCCAGCAGGGGGACTAACTTCTACGAGCAGTACTTC
TRBD1,NA,TRBV7-3,TRBJ2-3,CASSSTGSNTDTQYF,TGTGCCAGCAGCTCGACAGGGTCCAACACAGATACGCAGTATTTT
TRBD1,NA,TRBV5-8,TRBJ1-1,CASSFGTGAEAFF,TGTGCCAGCAGCTTTGGGACAGGGGCTGAAGCTTTCTTT
TRBD2,NA,TRBV7-3,TRBJ2-5,CASSNSGKGTQYF,TGTGCCAGCAGCAATAGCGGGAAGGGGACCCAGTACTTC
TRBD1,once,TRBV5-1,TRBJ1-1,CASSSQTGGLTEAFF,TGCGCCAGCAGCTCCCAGACAGGGGGCTTGACTGAAGCTTTCTTT
TRBD2,NA,TRBV28,TRBJ2-3,CAGTPSGRTDTQYF,TGTGCCGGAACTCCTAGCGGGAGAACAGATACGCAGTATTTT
TRBD1,once,TRBV7-6,TRBJ2-2,CASSLGTGRDTGELFF,TGTGCCAGCAGCCTCGGGACAGGTCGAGACACCGGGGAGCTGTTTTTT
TRBD2,NA,TRBV5-4,TRBJ2-5,CASSLGLAGGMETQYF,TGTGCCAGCAGCTTAGGGCTAGCGGGGGGAATGGAGACCCAGTACTTC
NA,few,TRBV2,TRBJ1-1,CATRQVNTEAFF,TGTGCCACCAGACAGGTGAACACTGAAGCTTTCTTT
TRBD2,NA,TRBV5-6,TRBJ2-7,CASSLEGLAGLQYF,TGTGCCAGCAGCTTGGAGGGGCTAGCGGGATTGCAGTACTTC
NA,NA,TRBV7-9,TRBJ1-5,CASSPGGGAHSNQPQHF,TGTGCCAGCAGCCCGGGAGGGGGGGCTCATAGCAATCAGCCCCAGCATTTT
NA,NA,TRBV4-3,TRBJ2-6,CASSQEPMDYSGANVLTF,TGCGCCAGCAGCCAAGAGCCAATGGACTACTCTGGGGCCAACGTCCTGACTTTC
NA,NA,TRBV6-5,TRBJ1-1,CASSYGQGTNTEAFF,TGTGCCAGCAGTTACGGTCAGGGGACGAACACTGAAGCTTTCTTT
NA,once,TRBV7-9,TRBJ2-7,CASSPRQASSEREQYF,TGTGCCAGCAGCCCCCGCCAGGCGTCCTCGGAACGCGAGCAGTACTTC
NA,few,TRBV28,TRBJ2-2,CASSSPNQAGELFF,TGTGCCAGCAGTTCCCCCAATCAGGCCGGGGAGCTGTTTTTT
TRBD1,NA,TRBV4-3,TRBJ1-4,CASSQQAAQGAVEKLFF,TGCGCCAGCAGCCAGCAGGCTGCACAGGGGGCAGTTGAAAAACTGTTTTTT
TRBD2,NA,TRBV5-4,TRBJ2-3,CASSLRSGSQSDTQYF,TGTGCCAGCAGCTTAAGGAGCGGGAGTCAGTCAGATACGCAGTATTTT
NA,NA,TRBV14,TRBJ2-1,CASSQDLGGEQFF,TGTGCCAGCAGCCAAGATTTGGGGGGAGAGCAGTTCTTC
TRBD2,NA,TRBV5-5,TRBJ2-7,CASSPGGGSLYEQYF,TGTGCCAGCAGCCCCGGGGGGGGGTCCCTTTACGAGCAGTACTTC
NA,NA,TRBV7-2,TRBJ2-2,CASSWERELFF,TGTGCCAGCAGCTGGGAGCGGGAGCTGTTTTTT
NA,NA,TRBV7-8,TRBJ2-2,CASSSGTFRSSHTGELFF,TGTGCCAGCAGCTCCGGGACTTTCCGTAGTTCCCACACCGGGGAGCTGTTTTTT
TRBD2,few,TRBV28,TRBJ2-5,CASSPGGISETQYF,TGTGCCAGCAGCCCGGGAGGGATCTCTGAGACCCAGTACTTC
TRBD2,NA,TRBV9,TRBJ2-1,CASSLQTSGRINEQFF,TGTGCCAGCAGCCTACAGACTAGCGGGAGAATAAATGAGCAGTTCTTC
NA,NA,TRBV19,TRBJ2-3,CASSITRDTQYF,TGTGCCAGTAGTATAACTCGAGATACGCAGTATTTT
NA,NA,TRBV28,TRBJ2-2,CASSPWPGELFF,TGTGCCAGCAGTCCTTGGCCCGGGGAGCTGTTTTTT
TRBD2,NA,TRBV11-2,TRBJ2-7,CASSSHSSGTGDYEQYF,TGTGCCAGCAGCTCACATTCTAGCGGGACTGGTGACTACGAGCAGTACTTC
TRBD1,NA,TRBV5-1,TRBJ2-7,CASGDGTGSYEQYF,TGCGCCAGCGGGGACGGGACAGGTTCCTACGAGCAGTACTTC
NA,once,TRBV29-1,TRBJ2-1,CSVERVGTVYNEQFF,TGCAGCGTTGAGAGGGTTGGAACCGTATACAATGAGCAGTTCTTC
NA,NA,TRBV7-2,TRBJ2-7,CASSFSDEQYF,TGTGCCAGCAGCTTCTCTGACGAGCAGTACTTC
NA,NA,TRBV30,TRBJ2-7,CAWSKAGGSYEQYF,TGTGCCTGGAGTAAGGCGGGTGGTTCCTACGAGCAGTACTTC
TRBD1,NA,TRBV2,TRBJ2-7,CASLDRVEQYF,TGTGCCAGCCTTGACAGGGTCGAGCAGTACTTC
NA,once,TRBV27,TRBJ2-7,CASSLDRNSYEQYF,TGTGCCAGCAGTTTAGACAGGAACTCCTACGAGCAGTACTTC
NA,NA,TRBV9,TRBJ1-1,CASSARQATEAFF,TGTGCCAGCAGCGCCAGACAGGCCACTGAAGCTTTCTTT
TRBD1,NA,TRBV28,TRBJ2-3,CASTSAGTGRTDTQYF,TGTGCCAGCACCTCGGCCGGGACAGGGCGCACAGATACGCAGTATTTT
NA,NA,TRBV11-3,TRBJ2-3,CASSSGFSSTDTQYF,TGTGCCAGCAGCTCCGGGTTCTCTAGCACAGATACGCAGTATTTT